Shown below are 20 T cell receptor beta chains from a single sample sequenced in a study of radiation and T cells in renal cell carcinoma. Sequencing used immunoSEQ multiplex PCR; TCRdb keeps in-frame clones, though not all of them. The sample lists 100,000 to 150,000 clones; roughly four fifths were seen once. The time point: blood 2 weeks post-SBRT. Treatment meaning: 15 Gy SBRT to primary tumor, nephrectomy 4 weeks later. The starting material was blood, obtained from a patient whose treatment included radiotherapy and nephrectomy. These receptors came from a man between 50 and 59 years old with renal cell carcinoma.

This chain uses TRBV29-1 with TRBJ2-1; TRBD2 aligns across 12 bases. The junction had 11 bases not matched to a gene; V was cut back by 7 bases and J by 7 bases. The germline V gene encodes CDR1 SQVTM and CDR2 ANQGSEA. CDR3 length: 15 amino acids. The CDR3 region has the DNA TGCAGCGGCAAAAGGGCTAGCGGGGGGGATAATGAGCAGTTCTTC. As protein: CSGKRASGGDNEQFF.

The V call is TRBV7-8, the J call TRBJ2-7; D perhaps matches TRBD1 (6 bases). Trimming removed 1 base from V and 4 bases from J, with 17 bases in between. The germline gives CDR1 SGHVS, CDR2 FQNEAQ. CDR3 size: 16 residues. For the CDR3, the DNA is TGTGCCAGCAGCTTAGTGGGGACACCCCTGGGGTACGAGCAGTACTTC. Residues: CASSLVGTPLGYEQYF.

V is TRBV23-1 and J is TRBJ2-1, with 13 nucleotides matching TRBD2. TRBV23-1 is an open reading frame whose function is uncertain. CDR3 length: 19 residues. The V segment lost 4 bases and the J segment 0 bases; nucleotides outside the gene matches: 9. Here the CDR3 reads CASSPRTSGRDHSYNEQFF. Written as DNA, the CDR3 is TGCGCCAGCAGTCCGAGGACTAGCGGGAGAGATCACTCCTACAATGAGCAGTTCTTC.

The rearrangement joins TRBV5-1 to TRBJ2-3; 14 positions match TRBD2. CDR1 SGHRS and CDR2 YFSETQ come from the germline V gene. The CDR3 sequence is 19 residues long. With 4 bases clipped from V and 7 bases from J, the junction kept 17 bases outside the gene matches. The CDR3 spells CASSPWTGLAGELINTQYF. As DNA, the CDR3 is TGCGCCAGCAGCCCATGGACGGGACTAGCGGGAGAGCTGATAAATACGCAGTATTTT.

The chain couples TRBV9 to TRBJ2-1, with D perhaps matching TRBD2 (5 bases). Germline CDR1 is SGDLS and CDR2 is YYNGEE. Trimming removed 6 bases at V and 5 bases at J, with 21 bases between. The CDR3 has 16 residues. The CDR3 DNA reads as TGTGCCAGCACCTCCGAACAGACTACTGATAACAATGAGCAGTTCTTC. It encodes CASTSEQTTDNNEQFF.

The chain combines TRBV28 with TRBJ2-5; 9 bases fit TRBD1. The CDR3 runs 16 residues. V lost 6 bases and J lost 4; bases outside the gene matches: 12. CDR1 is MDHEN, CDR2 SYDVKM, per germline. CDR3 DNA sequence: TGTGCCAGCAGCCATTCACAGGGGGCTTTCTTAGAGACCCAGTACTTC. Its protein is CASSHSQGAFLETQYF.

The chain employs TRBV4-3 and TRBJ1-1; possible D gene TRBD1, 6 bases. V lost 5 bases, J lost 2 bases, and 15 bases lay in between. This CDR3 is 15 amino acids long. Per germline, CDR1 LGHNA and CDR2 YSLEER. The CDR3 DNA follows: TGCGCCAGCAGCTCATCCACGGGACACAACACTGAAGCTTTCTTT. It specifies CASSSSTGHNTEAFF.

V gene TRBV7-8 combines with J gene TRBJ1-2; 9 nucleotides match TRBD1. The CDR3 consists of 18 residues. CDR1 is SGHVS, CDR2 FQNEAQ, per germline. Germline trimming cut 7 bases from V and 5 bases from J; bases unmatched to any gene: 20. The chain's CDR3 is CASTTSPGQGFEGYGYTF. The CDR3 DNA reads TGTGCCAGCACCACCAGCCCGGGACAGGGTTTCGAAGGGTATGGCTACACCTTC.

This CDR3 reads CASSLRGSNSPLHF. CDR3 coding DNA: TGTGCCAGCAGCTTAAGAGGGTCTAATTCACCCCTCCACTTT. V gene TRBV11-1 combines with J gene TRBJ1-6, with D hard to call. The CDR3 extends over 14 amino acids. V was cut by 2 bases and J by 6 bases, with 8 bases left in between. CDR1 is SGHAT, CDR2 FQDESV, per germline (reference sequence).

This sequence joins TRBV6-1 and TRBJ1-3; 8 positions match TRBD1. Germline V CDR1 and CDR2: MNHNS, SASEGT. J gave up 8 bases and V 3 bases, and 6 bases lay outside the gene matches. This CDR3 comprises 14 residues. The CDR3 DNA reads as TGTGCCAGCAGTGACAGGGGGCTTGGGTACACCATATATTTT. It codes for CASSDRGLGYTIYF.

The chain joins TRBV9 to TRBJ2-5; TRBD1 aligns across 7 bases. Germline CDR1 reads SGDLS; CDR2 reads YYNGEE. The CDR3 sequence is 16 residues long. Unmatched junction bases numbered 12, after V lost 5 bases and J lost 2 bases. This chain's CDR3 is CASSVTGSTFQETQYF. The DNA of the CDR3 is TGTGCCAGCAGTGTGACAGGGTCAACTTTTCAAGAGACCCAGTACTTC.

The chain uses TRBV7-2 and TRBJ2-5, with a tentative D call TRBD2 (6 bases). CDR1 and CDR2 (germline): SGHTA, FQGNSA. There are 13 residues in the CDR3. V lost 2 bases, J lost 4 bases, and 8 bases lay in between. CDR3: CASSLRRGETQYF. DNA of the CDR3: TGTGCCAGCAGCTTAAGGAGGGGAGAGACCCAGTACTTC. The full variable domain, its missing parts supplied by reference TRBV7-2 and TRBJ2-5, is GAGVSQSPSNKVTEKGKDVELRCDPISGHTALYWYRQSLGQGLEFLIYFQGNSAPDKSGLPSDRFSAERTGGSVSTLTIQRTQQEDSAVYLCASSLRRGETQYFGPGTRLLVL.

The chain combines TRBV30 with TRBJ2-5; 12 nucleotides line up with TRBD2. The J call may be in error: the DNA end matches TRBJ2-7 better. Germline-derived CDR1 and CDR2 are GTSNPN and SVGIG (reference sequence). The CDR3 length is 15 residues. CDR3 DNA sequence: TGTGCCTGGAGCGGGCTAGCGGGGGGGTCCTACGAGCAGTACTTC. It translates to CAWSGLAGGSYEQYF.

The chain couples TRBV6-1 to TRBJ1-1, with D unclear. This CDR3 has 14 residues. V was trimmed by 2 bases and J by 4 bases, leaving 11 bases between them. The V gene's germline CDR1 is MNHNS and CDR2 SASEGT. The CDR3 DNA is TGTGCCAGCAGTGAATATCCCTACGGCACTGAAGCTTTCTTT. It is translated as CASSEYPYGTEAFF.

V and J are TRBV6-5 and TRBJ1-4, with a weak D call TRBD1 (6 bases). CDR1 MNHEY and CDR2 SVGAGI come from the germline V gene. This CDR3 has 14 residues. Trimming stripped 6 bases from V and 6 bases from J, with 14 bases between. The CDR3, as DNA: TGTGCCAGCAGGGTTGGAGGGGGTGATGAAAAACTGTTTTTT. Its translation: CASRVGGGDEKLFF.

This clone was counted once. J is TRBJ2-1 and V is TRBV6-1; TRBD1 matches 9 bases. The CDR3 runs to 15 residues. Looked up from germline, CDR1 is MNHNS and CDR2 is SASEGT. The junction had 11 bases not matched to a gene; V was cut back by 7 bases and J by 7 bases. The DNA of the CDR3 is TGTGCCAGCACATCATCCCCCGGGACAGGGAATGAGCAGTTCTTC. Translating gives CASTSSPGTGNEQFF.

V and J are TRBV28 and TRBJ1-5; perhaps TRBD1 as D (5 bases). V was trimmed by 5 bases and J by 6 bases, leaving 17 bases between them. From germline, CDR1 is MDHEN and CDR2 SYDVKM. The CDR3 has 15 amino acids. The CDR3 region is CASSLLSGDGQPQHF. The CDR3 region has the DNA TGTGCCAGCAGTCTATTATCGGGGGATGGTCAGCCCCAGCATTTT.

The rearrangement links TRBV7-2 to TRBJ2-2; a possible D gene is TRBD2 (6 bases). The germline V gene encodes CDR1 SGHTA and CDR2 FQGNSA. The CDR3 runs 16 residues. The V end was cut by 6 bases, the J end by 0 bases, with 14 bases between. In DNA, the CDR3 is TGTGCCAGCAGGCGAAACGGAGGGGCGAACACCGGGGAGCTGTTTTTT. This codes for CASRRNGGANTGELFF.

The CDR3 here is CASSPRLAGAYEQYF. As DNA, the CDR3 is TGTGCCAGCAGCCCAAGACTAGCGGGGGCCTACGAGCAGTACTTC. The J gene is TRBJ2-7, the V gene TRBV7-6; 12 nucleotides line up with TRBD2. The CDR3 is 15 amino acids. The V and J ends lost 5 bases and 2 bases, in that order; junction bases with no gene match: 4. Per the germline V gene, CDR1 is SGHVS and CDR2 is FNYEAQ.

The chain joins TRBV18 to TRBJ2-1, with 8 bases aligning to TRBD2. Germline V lookup: CDR1 KGHSH, CDR2 LQKENI. The V segment lost 6 bases and the J segment 8 bases; nucleotides outside the gene matches: 12. The CDR3 totals 15 residues. CDR3 nucleotide sequence: TGTGCCAGCTCCCATTCGGAGCGGGAGTGGGATGAGCAGTTCTTC. Encoded protein: CASSHSEREWDEQFF.